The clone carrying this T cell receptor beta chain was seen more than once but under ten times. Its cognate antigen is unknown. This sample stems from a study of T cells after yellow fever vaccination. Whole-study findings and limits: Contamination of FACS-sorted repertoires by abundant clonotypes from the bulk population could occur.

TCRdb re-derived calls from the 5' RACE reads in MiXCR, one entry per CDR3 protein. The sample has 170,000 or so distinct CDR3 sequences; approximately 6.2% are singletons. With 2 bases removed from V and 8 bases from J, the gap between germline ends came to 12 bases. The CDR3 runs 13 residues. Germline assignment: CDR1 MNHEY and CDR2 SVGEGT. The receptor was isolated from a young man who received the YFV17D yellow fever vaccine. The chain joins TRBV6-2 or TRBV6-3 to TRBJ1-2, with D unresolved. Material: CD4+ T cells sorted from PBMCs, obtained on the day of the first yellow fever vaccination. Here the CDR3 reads CASSYHGSEGYTF. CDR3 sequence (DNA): TGTGCCAGCAGTTACCACGGGTCGGAGGGCTACACCTTC.